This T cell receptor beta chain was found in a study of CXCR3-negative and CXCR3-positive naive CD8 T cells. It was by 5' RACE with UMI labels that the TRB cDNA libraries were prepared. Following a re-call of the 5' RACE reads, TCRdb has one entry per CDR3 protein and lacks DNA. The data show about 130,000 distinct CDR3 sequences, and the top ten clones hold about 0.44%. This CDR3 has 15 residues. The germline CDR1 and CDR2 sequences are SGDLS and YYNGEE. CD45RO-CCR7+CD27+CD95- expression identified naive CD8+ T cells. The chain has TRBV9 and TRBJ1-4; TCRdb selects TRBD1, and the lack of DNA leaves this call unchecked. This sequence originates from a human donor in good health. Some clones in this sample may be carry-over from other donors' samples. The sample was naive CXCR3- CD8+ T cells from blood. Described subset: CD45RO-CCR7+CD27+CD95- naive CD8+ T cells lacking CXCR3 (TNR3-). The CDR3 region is CASSVAGGLQEKLFF.